What follows is one T cell receptor (beta chain) and its context. The antigen remains unidentified. Constant-segment primers were used for 5'RACE, and the resulting TCR alpha and TCR beta cDNA libraries carried sample barcodes and UMIs. Using its own MiXCR run on the 5' RACE reads, TCRdb lists one record per CDR3 protein. The table lists hundreds of thousands of distinct CDR3 sequences, 15% to 20% of them singletons. The entry originates in a study of T-cell memory formation after mild COVID-19. General study results and limits: Clones shrinking between day 15 and 85 showed a balanced CD4/CD8 split, and those that grew later tilted toward CD4+.

From germline, CDR1 is MNHEY and CDR2 SVGEGT. This CDR3 has 14 residues. V dropped 6 bases and J dropped 8 bases, with 14 bases sitting between them. Sequencing was done on a sample of PBMCs or a T cell subset sorted from them (not recorded which). The V call is TRBV6-2 or TRBV6-3, the J call TRBJ1-6, with unresolved D. The clonotype originates from a man aged 18-30 years who had mild COVID-19 (a few samples of this study predate the infection). Cell type and time point are not known. This CDR3 is CASRPVFEDSPLHF. CDR3 coding DNA: TGTGCCAGCAGGCCCGTTTTCGAGGATTCACCCCTCCACTTT.